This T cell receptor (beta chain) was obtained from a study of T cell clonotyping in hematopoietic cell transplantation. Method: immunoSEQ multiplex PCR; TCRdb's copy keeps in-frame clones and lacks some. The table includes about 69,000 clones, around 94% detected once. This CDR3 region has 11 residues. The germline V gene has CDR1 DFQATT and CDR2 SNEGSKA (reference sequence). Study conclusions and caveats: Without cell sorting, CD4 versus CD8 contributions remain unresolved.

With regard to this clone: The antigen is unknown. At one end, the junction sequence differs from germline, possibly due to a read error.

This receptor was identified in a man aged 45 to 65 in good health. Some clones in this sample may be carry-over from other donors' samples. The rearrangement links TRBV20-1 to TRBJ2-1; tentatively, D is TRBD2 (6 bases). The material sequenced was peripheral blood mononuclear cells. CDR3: CSARDPPRGVF. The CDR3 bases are TGCAGTGCTAGAGATCCCCCTCGCGGGGTCTTC.